This passage covers 30 T cell receptor beta chains from one sample sequenced in a study of blood T cell repertoires in COVID-19. TCRdb keeps only in-frame clones here, not all; method: immunoSEQ multiplex PCR. The sample carries over 130,000 clones, over 60% recorded once. The sequencing input was peripheral blood. The receptors here all came from a woman in her fifties or sixties with active or convalescent COVID-19.

This clone was counted a few times. This rearrangement joins TRBV19 to TRBJ2-2, with a possible D match to TRBD2 (5 bases). The ends were cut back, 10 bases at V and 5 bases at J, with 20 bases in the middle. Germline assignment: CDR1 LNHDA and CDR2 SQIVND (reference sequence). This CDR3 has 15 residues. CDR3 sequence (DNA): TGTGCCACCGAGGGAGACTCCCGCGGAACCGGGGAGCTGTTTTTT. This sequence encodes CATEGDSRGTGELFF.

The sample holds a few counts of this clone. The rearrangement links TRBV30 to TRBJ1-3, with D unresolved. Germline CDR1 reads GTSNPN; CDR2 reads SVGIG (reference sequence). The CDR3 loop spans 15 amino acids. Between the trimmed V and J ends, which lost 4 bases and 0 bases, there was a span of 13 bases. The CDR3 region is CAWIGRSYSGNTIYF. The CDR3 DNA reads TGTGCCTGGATTGGGCGAAGCTACTCTGGAAACACCATATATTTT.

This clone was detected ten times or more. CDR3 residues: CASSVEQGAYYEQYF. The CDR3 nucleotides are TGTGCCAGCAGCGTAGAACAGGGGGCTTACTACGAGCAGTACTTC. The chain combines TRBV9 with TRBJ2-7, with 9 bases matching TRBD1. J gave up 3 bases and V 0 bases, and 4 bases lay outside the gene matches. The CDR3 totals 15 residues. Germline-derived CDR1 and CDR2 are SGDLS and YYNGEE.

The chain couples TRBV3-1 (or the pseudogene TRBV3-2) to TRBJ2-3; 14 bases fit TRBD2. V shed 1 base and J 3 bases; nucleotides not matched to a gene: 12. Per the germline V gene, CDR1 is LGHDT and CDR2 is YNNKEL (reference sequence). The CDR3 loop spans 20 amino acids. CDR3 sequence reads: CASSQAGTSGGQQLTDTQYF. The CDR3 DNA sequence: TGTGCCAGCAGCCAAGCGGGGACTAGCGGGGGCCAGCAACTTACAGATACGCAGTATTTT.

This chain joins TRBV4-3 and TRBJ2-7, with TRBD1 matching over 7 bases. Unmatched junction bases numbered 6, after V lost 0 bases and J lost 4 bases. This CDR3 has 15 amino acids. Germline lookup yields CDR1 LGHNA and CDR2 YSLEER. Here the CDR3 reads CASSQDPGQWYEQYF. CDR3 sequence (DNA): TGCGCCAGCAGCCAAGATCCGGGACAGTGGTACGAGCAGTACTTC.

V is TRBV16 and J is TRBJ2-2; perhaps TRBD1 as D (5 bases). The germline CDR1 and CDR2 sequences are KGHSY and FQNENV. This CDR3 has 13 residues. V was clipped by 3 bases and J by 7 bases, with 9 bases between them. The CDR3 loop is CASSQRQNGELFF. DNA of the CDR3: TGTGCCAGCAGCCAGAGACAGAACGGGGAGCTGTTTTTT.

This chain uses TRBV2 with TRBJ2-2; 7 bases are a match to TRBD2. CDR1 and CDR2 from the germline V gene are SNHLY and FYNNEI. This CDR3 is built from 14 residues. J lost 2 bases, V lost 7 bases, and 4 bases had no gene match. The CDR3 nucleotides are TGTGCCAGCACAGGGACTACTAACACCGGGGAGCTGTTTTTT. Translated: CASTGTTNTGELFF.

The rearrangement links TRBV30 to TRBJ2-3; tentatively, D is TRBD1 (5 bases). V was pared by 2 bases and J by 2 bases, with 11 bases between. This CDR3 contains 14 residues. Germline CDR1 and CDR2: GTSNPN and SVGIG (reference sequence). This CDR3 is CAWSFGQLTDTQYF. The CDR3, as DNA: TGTGCCTGGAGTTTTGGACAACTCACAGATACGCAGTATTTT.

The V and J genes are TRBV6-5 and TRBJ2-4, with TRBD1 as a possible D gene (5 bases). Germline V gene data show CDR1 as MNHEY and CDR2 as SVGAGI. This CDR3 contains 16 residues. V was pared by 4 bases and J by 2 bases, with 15 bases between. The CDR3 spells CASSFRASLSKNIQYF. For the CDR3, the DNA is TGTGCCAGCAGTTTCAGGGCCTCCCTTTCCAAAAACATTCAGTACTTC.

The rearrangement uses TRBV9 and TRBJ2-1; D remains unclear. Germline V gene lookup returns CDR1 SGDLS and CDR2 YYNGEE. Trimming stripped 1 base from V and 8 bases from J, with 10 bases between. The CDR3 is 13 amino acids. The CDR3 loop is CASSVFGYDEQFF. The CDR3 DNA is TGTGCCAGCAGCGTATTCGGGTATGATGAGCAGTTCTTC.

J is TRBJ2-5 and V is TRBV7-3; 8 bases fit TRBD2. Germline CDR1 reads SGHTA; CDR2 reads FQGTGA. V shed 4 bases and J 5 bases; nucleotides not matched to a gene: 12. CDR3 length equals 16 residues. This chain's CDR3 is CASSSNGRGARETQYF. Here the CDR3 DNA reads TGTGCCAGCAGCTCGAACGGGAGGGGGGCAAGGGAGACCCAGTACTTC.

The chain joins TRBV6-5 to TRBJ2-3; 7 bases align to TRBD2. The CDR3 loop spans 15 amino acids. Germline-derived CDR1 and CDR2 are MNHEY and SVGAGI. The V gene end was trimmed by 8 bases and the J gene end by 3 bases; junction bases not matched to a gene: 11. CDR3 amino acids: CASRVGWGGTDTQYF. The CDR3 coding sequence is TGTGCCAGCCGAGTTGGATGGGGGGGTACAGATACGCAGTATTTT.

This clone was detected only a few times. This chain links TRBV25-1 with TRBJ1-2; D uncertain. Per the germline V gene, CDR1 is MGHDK and CDR2 is SYGVNS. V was pared by 1 base and J by 4 bases, with 10 bases between. The CDR3 is 14 amino acids. In nucleotides, the CDR3 is TGTGCCAGCAGTGAATCGGTTCCCCCCTATGGCTACACCTTC. Amino acids: CASSESVPPYGYTF.

The rearrangement links TRBV28 to TRBJ1-1, with 7 bases identical to TRBD1. The CDR3 consists of 13 residues. Germline-derived CDR1 and CDR2 are MDHEN and SYDVKM. The V segment lost 4 bases and the J segment 6 bases; nucleotides outside the gene matches: 5. In nucleotides, the CDR3 is TGTGCCAGCAGTTCATACAGGGGCGCTGAAGCTTTCTTT. This encodes CASSSYRGAEAFF.

The rearrangement uses TRBV7-3 and TRBJ1-3; maybe TRBD1 (5 bases). The CDR3 consists of 15 residues. Germline V gene sequence: CDR1 SGHTA, CDR2 FQGTGA. Between the trimmed V and J ends, which lost 4 bases and 4 bases, there was a span of 14 bases. In DNA, the CDR3 is TGTGCCAGCAGCTCGTCGGGGGAGGCAGGAAACACCATATATTTT. It is translated as CASSSSGEAGNTIYF. The whole variable domain, filled in from reference TRBV7-3 and TRBJ1-3, reads GAGVSQTPSNKVTEKGKYVELRCDPISGHTALYWYRQSLGQGPEFLIYFQGTGAADDSGLPNDRFFAVRPEGSVSTLKIQRTERGDSAVYLCASSSSGEAGNTIYFGEGSWLTVV.

V gene TRBV6-2 or TRBV6-3 combines with J gene TRBJ2-2; possibly TRBD2 for D (5 bases). Per the germline V gene, CDR1 is MNHEY and CDR2 is SVGEGT. This CDR3 is 15 amino acids long. V was shortened by 2 bases and J by 1 base, with 8 bases between the two germline ends. The CDR3 spells CASSYGLRNTGELFF. The CDR3 DNA reads as TGTGCCAGCAGTTACGGACTCCGGAACACCGGGGAGCTGTTTTTT.

This chain connects TRBV15 to TRBJ2-1; D gene ambiguous. The V end was cut by 1 base, the J end by 4 bases, with 5 bases between. The CDR3 is 13 residues long. In germline, CDR1 is LNHNV, CDR2 YYDKDF (reference sequence). CDR3 in amino acids: CATSRALYNEQFF. The CDR3, as DNA: TGTGCCACCAGCAGAGCACTATACAATGAGCAGTTCTTC.

The chain couples TRBV18 to TRBJ1-2, with TRBD1 identical over 8 bases. Germline values: CDR1 KGHSH, CDR2 LQKENI. The CDR3 loop spans 14 amino acids. V lost 5 bases to trimming and J lost 13 bases; unmatched junction nucleotides: 15. The CDR3 here is CASSVPGTGIHFTF. CDR3 sequence (DNA): TGTGCCAGCTCAGTCCCCGGGACAGGTATCCATTTCACCTTC.

This rearrangement joins TRBV5-1 to TRBJ1-4; D is unclear. Deletions cut 0 bases from V and 12 bases from J, with 12 bases between. From germline, CDR1 is SGHRS and CDR2 YFSETQ. This CDR3 region has 13 residues. The CDR3 sequence is CASSLELSTELFF. The CDR3 DNA is TGCGCCAGCAGCTTGGAACTTAGTACCGAACTGTTTTTT.

This rearrangement joins TRBV18 to TRBJ2-7; maybe TRBD2 (5 bases). This CDR3 is 13 amino acids long. Germline CDR1 KGHSH, CDR2 LQKENI. Between the trimmed V and J ends, which lost 0 bases and 5 bases, there was a span of 8 bases. The CDR3 DNA reads TGTGCCAGCTCACCACCAGGGAGCCACGAGCAGTACTTC. It specifies CASSPPGSHEQYF.

The chain employs TRBV27 and TRBJ2-5; a weak D match, TRBD2 (6 bases). Germline V CDR1 and CDR2: MNHEY, SMNVEV (reference sequence). This CDR3 contains 15 residues. Trimming took 1 base from V and 5 from J, leaving 14 bases between them. Written as DNA, the CDR3 is TGTGCCAGCAGTTTATGGCGGGGACCCGGGGAGACCCAGTACTTC. Its translation: CASSLWRGPGETQYF.

The V and J genes are TRBV5-4 and TRBJ2-1, with a possible D match to TRBD2 (6 bases). Trimming shortened V by 0 bases and J by 9 bases, and 13 bases separated the two germline ends. Looked up from germline, CDR1 is SGHNT and CDR2 is YYREEE (reference sequence). The CDR3 length is 14 residues. CDR3 sequence reads: CASSLEASAGEQFF. For the CDR3, the DNA is TGTGCCAGCAGCTTGGAAGCTAGCGCTGGTGAGCAGTTCTTC.

In DNA form, the CDR3 reads TGTGCTAGTGGTTTGGGACAAACAAGCAATCAGCCCCAGCATTTT. Translated, it gives CASGLGQTSNQPQHF. This chain joins TRBV12-5 and TRBJ1-5; no firm D call. V was pared by 1 base and J by 1 base, with 8 bases between. CDR1 and CDR2 (germline): LGHNT, FRNRAP. This CDR3 spans 15 amino acids. Together with reference TRBV12-5 and TRBJ1-5, the CDR3 gives the full variable domain: DARVTQTPRHKVTEMGQEVTMRCQPILGHNTVFWYRQTMMQGLELLAYFRNRAPLDDSGMPKDRFSAEMPDATLATLKIQPSEPRDSAVYFCASGLGQTSNQPQHFGDGTRLSIL.

The chain employs TRBV7-8 and TRBJ1-2; 7 bases fit TRBD1. Germline V CDR1 and CDR2: SGHVS, FQNEAQ. This CDR3 region has 14 residues. The junction had 5 bases not matched to a gene; V was cut back by 5 bases and J by 2 bases. The CDR3 sequence: CASSATGQNYGYTF. CDR3 in DNA: TGTGCCAGCAGCGCCACGGGACAGAACTATGGCTACACCTTC. Full variable domain (rest looked up from reference TRBV7-8 and TRBJ1-2): GAGVSQSPRYKVAKRGQDVALRCDPISGHVSLFWYQQALGQGPEFLTYFQNEAQLDKSGLPSDRFFAERPEGSVSTLKIQRTQQEDSAVYLCASSATGQNYGYTFGSGTRLTVV.

This clone was seen just once. The chain has TRBV12-3 or TRBV12-4 and TRBJ1-5; D not certain. Trimming shortened V by 3 bases and J by 7 bases, and 10 bases separated the two germline ends. The CDR3 length is 13 residues. CDR3 in amino acids: CASSFGPEQPQHF. CDR3 sequence (DNA): TGTGCCAGCAGTTTTGGGCCAGAACAGCCCCAGCATTTT.

The chain carries TRBV7-6 and TRBJ1-5; D is unresolved. Trimming took off 5 bases at V and 9 bases at J, with 11 bases between the two ends. Looked up from germline, CDR1 is SGHVS and CDR2 is FNYEAQ. This CDR3 spans 12 amino acids. CDR3 region: CASSPQVGPQHF. The CDR3 DNA is TGTGCCAGCAGCCCCCAGGTCGGGCCCCAGCATTTT.

This chain links TRBV19 with TRBJ1-1; D unresolved. This CDR3 is built from 11 residues. V was pared by 8 bases and J by 7 bases, with 11 bases between. Germline CDR1 reads LNHDA; CDR2 reads SQIVND (reference sequence). The CDR3 bases are TGTGCCAGTTGGGTGGCGGGTGAAGCTTTCTTT. As protein: CASWVAGEAFF.

The chain recombines TRBV30 with TRBJ2-3; tentative D call: TRBD1 (6 bases). This CDR3 comprises 13 residues. From germline, CDR1 is GTSNPN and CDR2 SVGIG (reference sequence). Trimming cost V 4 bases and J 0 bases, with 8 bases left between them. This CDR3 reads CAWNRESTDTQYF. Written as DNA, the CDR3 is TGTGCCTGGAACAGGGAAAGCACAGATACGCAGTATTTT.

This chain joins TRBV6-5 and TRBJ1-5, with TRBD1 identical over 7 bases. J was trimmed by 4 bases and V by 10 bases; bases with no gene match: 10. This CDR3 region has 14 residues. From germline, CDR1 is MNHEY and CDR2 SVGAGI. The CDR3 DNA follows: TGTGCCATTACCCGGGACAGCCAGAATCAGCCCCAGCATTTT. Its translation is CAITRDSQNQPQHF.

This chain joins TRBV7-2 and TRBJ2-1; 11 positions match TRBD2. The CDR3 loop spans 16 amino acids. Germline V lookup: CDR1 SGHTA, CDR2 FQGNSA. The V gene end was trimmed by 5 bases and the J gene end by 4 bases; junction bases not matched to a gene: 7. The CDR3 is CASSRVSGRDYNEQFF. The CDR3 nucleotides read TGTGCCAGCAGCCGCGTTAGCGGGAGGGATTACAATGAGCAGTTCTTC.